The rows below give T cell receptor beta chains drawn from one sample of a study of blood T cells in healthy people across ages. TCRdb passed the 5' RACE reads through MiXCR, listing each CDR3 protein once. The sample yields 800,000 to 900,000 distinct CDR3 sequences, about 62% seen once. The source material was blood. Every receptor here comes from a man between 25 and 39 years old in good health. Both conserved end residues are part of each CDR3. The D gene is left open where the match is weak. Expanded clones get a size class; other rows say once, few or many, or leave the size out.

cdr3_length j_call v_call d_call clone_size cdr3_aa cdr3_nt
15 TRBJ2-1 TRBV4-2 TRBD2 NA CASSPSGGRNNEQFF TGTGCCAGCAGCCCCAGCGGGGGAAGAAACAATGAGCAGTTCTTC
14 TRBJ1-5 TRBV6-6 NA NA CASSKQTADQPQHF TGTGCCAGCTCTAAACAGACAGCTGATCAGCCCCAGCATTTT
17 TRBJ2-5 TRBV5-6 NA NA CASSLTSLGFYQETQYF TGTGCCAGCAGCCTCACCTCACTAGGGTTTTACCAAGAGACCCAGTACTTC
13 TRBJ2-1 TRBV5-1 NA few CASSLVGANEQFF TGCGCCAGCAGCTTGGTGGGGGCGAATGAGCAGTTCTTC
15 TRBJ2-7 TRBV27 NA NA CASSLSGPESYEQYF TGTGCCAGCAGTTTATCGGGACCGGAGAGCTACGAGCAGTACTTC
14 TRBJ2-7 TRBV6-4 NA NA CASSDSNRDYEQYF TGTGCCAGCAGTGACTCGAACAGGGACTACGAGCAGTACTTC
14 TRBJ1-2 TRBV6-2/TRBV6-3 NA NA CASSPAVTNYGYTF TGTGCCAGCAGCCCTGCAGTCACTAACTATGGCTACACCTTC
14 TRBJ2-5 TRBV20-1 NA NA CSARDTTGRETQYF TGCAGTGCTAGAGATACCACAGGGCGGGAGACCCAGTACTTC
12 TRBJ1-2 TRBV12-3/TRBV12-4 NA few CASSWDSYGYTF TGTGCCAGCAGTTGGGATAGCTATGGCTACACCTTC
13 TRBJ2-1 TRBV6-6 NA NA CASSWGEDNEQFF TGTGCCAGCAGTTGGGGTGAAGACAATGAGCAGTTCTTC
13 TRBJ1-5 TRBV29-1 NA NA CSVSWADNQPQHF TGCAGCGTTAGTTGGGCAGACAATCAGCCCCAGCATTTT
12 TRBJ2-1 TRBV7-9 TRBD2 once CASSFGGTSQFF TGTGCCAGCAGCTTTGGGGGGACTAGCCAGTTCTTC
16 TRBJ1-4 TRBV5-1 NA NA CASSITSLATNEKLFF TGCGCCAGCAGCATTACGAGCCTTGCAACTAATGAAAAACTGTTTTTT
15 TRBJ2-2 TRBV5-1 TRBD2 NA CASSGRLADTGELFF TGCGCCAGCAGCGGTCGACTAGCGGACACCGGGGAGCTGTTTTTT
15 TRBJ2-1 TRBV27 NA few CASSFEGGSYNEQFF TGTGCCAGCAGTTTCGAGGGGGGCAGCTACAATGAGCAGTTCTTC
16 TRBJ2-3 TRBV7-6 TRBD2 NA CASSFGLAGGQDTQYF TGTGCCAGCAGCTTTGGGCTAGCGGGGGGGCAAGATACGCAGTATTTT
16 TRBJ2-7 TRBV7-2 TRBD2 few CASSYATGTSGYEQYF TGTGCCAGCAGCTACGCGACCGGGACTAGCGGCTACGAGCAGTACTTC
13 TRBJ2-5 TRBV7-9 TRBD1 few CALGTGGLETQYF TGTGCCTTGGGGACAGGGGGCTTGGAGACCCAGTACTTC
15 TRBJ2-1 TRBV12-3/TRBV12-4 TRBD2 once CASSLGFGLAGEQFF TGTGCCAGCAGCCTCGGATTCGGACTAGCGGGGGAGCAGTTCTTC
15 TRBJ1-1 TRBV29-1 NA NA CSVLRDQGTNTEAFF TGCAGCGTGCTGAGGGACCAGGGGACGAACACTGAAGCTTTCTTT
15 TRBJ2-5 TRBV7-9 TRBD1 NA CASSLGDRGSETQYF TGTGCCAGCAGCTTAGGGGACAGGGGATCAGAGACCCAGTACTTC
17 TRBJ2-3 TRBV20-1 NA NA CSARAGGGRGLTDTQYF TGCAGTGCTAGAGCAGGAGGAGGGCGGGGGCTCACAGATACGCAGTATTTT
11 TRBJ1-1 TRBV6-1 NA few CASSATTEAFF TGTGCCAGCAGTGCGACCACTGAAGCTTTCTTT
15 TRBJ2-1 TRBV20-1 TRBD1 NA CSASTVGQGANEQFF TGCAGTGCTAGTACCGTCGGACAGGGGGCAAATGAGCAGTTCTTC
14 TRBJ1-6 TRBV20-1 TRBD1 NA CSASLGQEYSPLHF TGCAGTGCTAGTCTAGGACAGGAGTATTCACCCCTCCACTTT
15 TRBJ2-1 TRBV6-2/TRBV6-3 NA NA CASRDRGLSDNEQFF TGTGCCAGCAGAGATCGCGGGCTATCAGACAATGAGCAGTTCTTC
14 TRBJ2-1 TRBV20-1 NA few CSAPPGLSYNEQFF TGCAGTGCTCCCCCCGGACTCTCCTACAATGAGCAGTTCTTC
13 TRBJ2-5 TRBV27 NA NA CASSAGRRETQYF TGTGCCAGCAGTGCCGGACGGAGGGAGACCCAGTACTTC
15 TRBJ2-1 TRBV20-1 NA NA CSARDPGGLNNEQFF TGCAGTGCTAGAGATCCCGGGGGGCTTAACAATGAGCAGTTCTTC
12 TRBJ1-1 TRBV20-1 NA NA CSASADHTEAFF TGCAGTGCTAGTGCAGACCACACTGAAGCTTTCTTT
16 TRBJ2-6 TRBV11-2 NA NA CASSPQITSGANVLTF TGTGCCAGCAGCCCCCAGATCACCTCTGGGGCCAACGTCCTGACTTTC
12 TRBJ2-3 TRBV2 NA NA CAAGDGTDTQYF TGTGCCGCAGGGGACGGCACAGATACGCAGTATTTT
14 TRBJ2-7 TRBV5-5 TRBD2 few CASSPGGRAYEQYF TGTGCCAGCAGCCCAGGAGGGAGGGCCTACGAGCAGTACTTC
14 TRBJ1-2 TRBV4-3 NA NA CASSQDLLNYGYTF TGCGCCAGCAGCCAAGATCTCTTAAACTATGGCTACACCTTC
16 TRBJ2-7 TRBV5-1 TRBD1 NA CASSLGLGDRAYEQYF TGCGCCAGCAGCTTGGGATTAGGGGACAGGGCCTACGAGCAGTACTTC
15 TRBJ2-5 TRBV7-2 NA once CASSLGGRPGETQYF TGTGCCAGCAGCTTAGGGGGGAGGCCTGGAGAGACCCAGTACTTC
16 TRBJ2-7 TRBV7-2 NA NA CASSLVWGGLSYEQYF TGTGCCAGCAGCTTAGTGTGGGGGGGCCTTTCCTACGAGCAGTACTTC
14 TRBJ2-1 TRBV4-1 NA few CASSQPGQYNEQFF TGCGCCAGCAGCCAACCCGGACAGTACAATGAGCAGTTCTTC
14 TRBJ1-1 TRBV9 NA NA CASSGGNMNTEAFF TGTGCCAGCAGCGGAGGAAACATGAACACTGAAGCTTTCTTT
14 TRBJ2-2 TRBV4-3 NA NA CASNTLGGTGELFF TGCGCCAGTAATACCCTGGGCGGCACCGGGGAGCTGTTTTTT
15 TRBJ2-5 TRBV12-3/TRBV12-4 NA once CASSFLGDGQETQYF TGTGCCAGCAGTTTCCTAGGGGACGGCCAAGAGACCCAGTACTTC
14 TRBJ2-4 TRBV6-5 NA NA CASSNLSSFNEQYF TGTGCCAGCAGTAATCTCTCTAGCTTCAATGAGCAGTACTTC
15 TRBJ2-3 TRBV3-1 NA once CASSQEEQVGDTQYF TGTGCCAGCAGCCAAGAGGAACAGGTAGGAGATACGCAGTATTTT
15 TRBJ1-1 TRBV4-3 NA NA CASSQYSGYATEAFF TGCGCCAGCAGCCAATACTCAGGGTATGCCACTGAAGCTTTCTTT
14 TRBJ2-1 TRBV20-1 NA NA CSAREAGNYNEQFF TGCAGTGCTAGAGAGGCGGGGAACTACAATGAGCAGTTCTTC